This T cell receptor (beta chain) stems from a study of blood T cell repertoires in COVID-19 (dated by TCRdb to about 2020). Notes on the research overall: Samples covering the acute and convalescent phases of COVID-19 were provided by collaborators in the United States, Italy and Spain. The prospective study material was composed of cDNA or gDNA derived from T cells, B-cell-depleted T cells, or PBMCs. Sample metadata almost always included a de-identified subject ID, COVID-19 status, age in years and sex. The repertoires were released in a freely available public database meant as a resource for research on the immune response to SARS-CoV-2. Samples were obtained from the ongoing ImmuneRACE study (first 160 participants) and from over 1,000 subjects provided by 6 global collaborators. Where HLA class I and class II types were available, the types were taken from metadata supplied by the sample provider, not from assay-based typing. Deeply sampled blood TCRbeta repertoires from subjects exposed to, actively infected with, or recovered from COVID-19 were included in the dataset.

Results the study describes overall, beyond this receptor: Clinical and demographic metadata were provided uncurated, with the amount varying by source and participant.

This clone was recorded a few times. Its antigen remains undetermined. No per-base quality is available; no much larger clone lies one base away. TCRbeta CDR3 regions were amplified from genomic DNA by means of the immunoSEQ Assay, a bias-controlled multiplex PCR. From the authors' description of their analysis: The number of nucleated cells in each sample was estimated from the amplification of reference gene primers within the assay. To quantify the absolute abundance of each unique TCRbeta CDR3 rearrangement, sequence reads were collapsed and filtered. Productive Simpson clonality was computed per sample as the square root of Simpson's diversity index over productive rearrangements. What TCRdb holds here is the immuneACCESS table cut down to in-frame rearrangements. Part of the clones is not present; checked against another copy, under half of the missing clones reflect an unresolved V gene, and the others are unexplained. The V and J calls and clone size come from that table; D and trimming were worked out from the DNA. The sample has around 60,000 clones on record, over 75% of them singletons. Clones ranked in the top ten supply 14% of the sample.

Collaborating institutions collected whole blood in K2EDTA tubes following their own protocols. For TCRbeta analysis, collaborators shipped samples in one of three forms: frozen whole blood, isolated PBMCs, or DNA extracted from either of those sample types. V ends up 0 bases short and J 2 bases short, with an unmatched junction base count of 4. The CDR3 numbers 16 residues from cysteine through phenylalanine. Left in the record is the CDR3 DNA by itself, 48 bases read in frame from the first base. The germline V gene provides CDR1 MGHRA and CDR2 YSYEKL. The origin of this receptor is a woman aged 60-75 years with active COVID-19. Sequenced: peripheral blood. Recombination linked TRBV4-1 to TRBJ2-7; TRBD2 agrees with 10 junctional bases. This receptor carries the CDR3 CASSQERLAGAYEQYF. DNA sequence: TGCGCCAGCAGCCAAGAGCGGCTAGCGGGGGCCTACGAGCAGTACTTC.